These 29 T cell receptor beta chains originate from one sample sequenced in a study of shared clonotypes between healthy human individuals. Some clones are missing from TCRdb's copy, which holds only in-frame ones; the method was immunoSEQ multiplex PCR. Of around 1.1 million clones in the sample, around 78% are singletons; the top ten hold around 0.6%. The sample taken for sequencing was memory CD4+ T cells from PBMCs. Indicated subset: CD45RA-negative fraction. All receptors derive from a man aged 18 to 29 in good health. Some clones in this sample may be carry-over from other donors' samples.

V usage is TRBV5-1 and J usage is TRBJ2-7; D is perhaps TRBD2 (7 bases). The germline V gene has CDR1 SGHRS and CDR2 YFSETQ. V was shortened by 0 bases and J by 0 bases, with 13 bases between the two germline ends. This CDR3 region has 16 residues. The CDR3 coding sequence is TGCGCCAGCAGCTTGGCGGGGGGCGCTATCTCCTACGAGCAGTACTTC. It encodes CASSLAGGAISYEQYF.

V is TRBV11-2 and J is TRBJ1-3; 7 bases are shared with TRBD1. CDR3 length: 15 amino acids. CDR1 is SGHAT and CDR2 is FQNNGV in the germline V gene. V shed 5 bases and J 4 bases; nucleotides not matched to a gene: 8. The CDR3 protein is CASSTLQGSGNTIYF. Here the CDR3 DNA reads TGTGCCAGCAGCACACTACAGGGGAGCGGAAACACCATATATTTT. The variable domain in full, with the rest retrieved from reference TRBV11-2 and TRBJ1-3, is EAGVAQSPRYKIIEKRQSVAFWCNPISGHATLYWYQQILGQGPKLLIQFQNNGVVDDSQLPKDRFSAERLKGVDSTLKIQPAKLEDSAVYLCASSTLQGSGNTIYFGEGSWLTVV.

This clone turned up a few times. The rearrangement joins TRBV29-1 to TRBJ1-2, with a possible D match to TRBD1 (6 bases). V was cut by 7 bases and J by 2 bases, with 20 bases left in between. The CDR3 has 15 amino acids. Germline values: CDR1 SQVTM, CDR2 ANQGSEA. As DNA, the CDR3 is TGCAGCGCCGGGGGAGGGGGTATGGACAACTATGGCTACACCTTC. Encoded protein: CSAGGGGMDNYGYTF. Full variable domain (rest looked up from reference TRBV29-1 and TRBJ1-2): SAVISQKPSRDICQRGTSLTIQCQVDSQVTMMFWYRQQPGQSLTLIATANQGSEATYESGFVIDKFPISRPNLTFSTLTVSNMSPEDSSIYLCSAGGGGMDNYGYTFGSGTRLTVV.

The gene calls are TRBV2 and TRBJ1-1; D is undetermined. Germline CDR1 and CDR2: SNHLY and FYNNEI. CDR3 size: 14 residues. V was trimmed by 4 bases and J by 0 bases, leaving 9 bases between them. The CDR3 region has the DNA TGTGCCAGCAGTGTGGAGAACTTGAACACTGAAGCTTTCTTT. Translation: CASSVENLNTEAFF.

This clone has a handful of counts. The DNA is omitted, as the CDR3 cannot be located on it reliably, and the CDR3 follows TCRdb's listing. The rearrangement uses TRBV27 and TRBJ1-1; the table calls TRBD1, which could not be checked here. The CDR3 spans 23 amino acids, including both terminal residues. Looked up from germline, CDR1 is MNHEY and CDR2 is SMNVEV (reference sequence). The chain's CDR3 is CASRPGGEAFFGQGTRLGTEAFF.

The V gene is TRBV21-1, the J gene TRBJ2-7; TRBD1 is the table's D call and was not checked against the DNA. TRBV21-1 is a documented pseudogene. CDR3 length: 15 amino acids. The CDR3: CASSKCRTPVYEQYF. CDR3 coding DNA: TGTGCCAGCAGCAAATGTCGGACACCGGTCTACGAGCAGTACTTC.

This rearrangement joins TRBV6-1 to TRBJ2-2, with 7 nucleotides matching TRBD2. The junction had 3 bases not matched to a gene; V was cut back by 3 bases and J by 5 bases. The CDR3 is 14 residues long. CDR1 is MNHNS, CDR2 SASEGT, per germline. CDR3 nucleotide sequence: TGTGCCAGCAGTGAGTTCGGGGGGACCGGGGAGCTGTTTTTT. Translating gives CASSEFGGTGELFF.

In DNA form, the CDR3 reads TGTGCCAGCAGCGTAGCAGGTTCCGGAGGCTGGCAGTTCTTC. Protein product: CASSVAGSGGWQFF. The genes are TRBV9 and TRBJ2-1; weak D call: TRBD2 (5 bases). This CDR3 region has 14 residues. The V end lost 0 bases, the J end lost 12 bases, and 16 bases lay between the germline ends. Germline loops: CDR1 SGDLS, CDR2 YYNGEE.

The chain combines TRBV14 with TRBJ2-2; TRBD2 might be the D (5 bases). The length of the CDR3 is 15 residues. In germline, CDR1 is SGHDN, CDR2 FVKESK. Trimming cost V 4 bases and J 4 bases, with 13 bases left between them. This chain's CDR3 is CASSRLGGSTGELFF. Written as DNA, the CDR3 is TGTGCCAGCAGCCGGCTCGGCGGGTCCACCGGGGAGCTGTTTTTT.

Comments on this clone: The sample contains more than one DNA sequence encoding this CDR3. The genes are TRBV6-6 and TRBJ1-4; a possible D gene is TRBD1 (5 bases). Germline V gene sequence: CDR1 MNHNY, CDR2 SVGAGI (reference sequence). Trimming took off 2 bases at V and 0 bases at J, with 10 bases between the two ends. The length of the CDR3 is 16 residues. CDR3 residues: CASSYGGSATNEKLFF. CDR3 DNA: TGTGCCAGCAGTTACGGGGGGTCGGCAACTAATGAAAAACTGTTTTTT.

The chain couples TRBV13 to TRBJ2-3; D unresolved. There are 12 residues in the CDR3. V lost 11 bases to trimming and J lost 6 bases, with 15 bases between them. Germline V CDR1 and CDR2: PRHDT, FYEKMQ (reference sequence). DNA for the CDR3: TGTGCCGTCCGAGGTCCGCCGGATACGCAGTATTTT. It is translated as CAVRGPPDTQYF.

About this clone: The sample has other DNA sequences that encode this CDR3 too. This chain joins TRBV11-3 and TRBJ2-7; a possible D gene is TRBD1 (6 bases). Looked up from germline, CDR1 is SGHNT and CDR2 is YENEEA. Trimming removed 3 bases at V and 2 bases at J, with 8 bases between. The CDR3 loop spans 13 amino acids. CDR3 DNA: TGTGCCAGCAGCTTGGGACAAACCTACGAGCAGTACTTC. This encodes CASSLGQTYEQYF.

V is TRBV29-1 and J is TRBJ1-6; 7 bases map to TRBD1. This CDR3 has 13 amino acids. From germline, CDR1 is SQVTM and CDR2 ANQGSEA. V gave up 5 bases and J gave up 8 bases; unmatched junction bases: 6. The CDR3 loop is CSVRTGRDSPLHF. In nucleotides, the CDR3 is TGCAGCGTTAGGACAGGCCGCGATTCACCCCTCCACTTT.

The chain's CDR3 is CASSRDSHQPQHF. In DNA form, the CDR3 reads TGTGCCAGCAGCCGGGACAGCCATCAGCCCCAGCATTTT. This chain uses TRBV7-3 with TRBJ1-5, with 7 bases lining up with TRBD1. Per the germline V gene, CDR1 is SGHTA and CDR2 is FQGTGA. This CDR3 has 13 residues. Germline trimming cut 5 bases from V and 5 bases from J; bases unmatched to any gene: 3. Looking up the rest from reference TRBV7-3 and TRBJ1-5 gives the full variable domain: GAGVSQTPSNKVTEKGKYVELRCDPISGHTALYWYRQSLGQGPEFLIYFQGTGAADDSGLPNDRFFAVRPEGSVSTLKIQRTERGDSAVYLCASSRDSHQPQHFGDGTRLSIL.

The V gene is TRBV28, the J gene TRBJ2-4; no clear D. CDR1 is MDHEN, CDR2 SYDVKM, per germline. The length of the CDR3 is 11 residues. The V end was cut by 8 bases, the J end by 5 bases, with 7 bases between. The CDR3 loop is CASGRENIQYF. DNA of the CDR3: TGTGCCAGCGGTAGGGAAAACATTCAGTACTTC.

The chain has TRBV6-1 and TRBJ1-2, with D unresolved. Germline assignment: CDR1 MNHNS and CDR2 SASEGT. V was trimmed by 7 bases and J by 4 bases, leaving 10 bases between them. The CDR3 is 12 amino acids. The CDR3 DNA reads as TGTGCCAGCAAGTACAGCTTCTATGGCTACACCTTC. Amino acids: CASKYSFYGYTF.

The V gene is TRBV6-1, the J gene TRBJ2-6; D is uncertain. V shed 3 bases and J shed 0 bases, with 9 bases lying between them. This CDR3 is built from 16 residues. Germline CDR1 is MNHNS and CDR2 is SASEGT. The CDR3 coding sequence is TGTGCCAGCAGTGAGGTGGCATACTCTGGGGCCAACGTCCTGACTTTC. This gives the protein CASSEVAYSGANVLTF.

CDR3 DNA sequence: TGTGCCAGCAGCTCGGACTCAAACACCGGGGAGCTGTTTTTT. Its protein product is CASSSDSNTGELFF. The chain combines TRBV6-6 with TRBJ2-2, with D perhaps matching TRBD2 (5 bases). The CDR3 loop spans 14 amino acids. Germline V gene lookup returns CDR1 MNHNY and CDR2 SVGAGI (reference sequence). Deletions cut 6 bases from V and 2 bases from J, with 10 bases between.

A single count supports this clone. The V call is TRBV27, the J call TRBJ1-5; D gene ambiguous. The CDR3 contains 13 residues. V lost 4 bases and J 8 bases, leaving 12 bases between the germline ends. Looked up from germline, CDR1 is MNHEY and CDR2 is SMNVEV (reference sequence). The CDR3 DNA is TGTGCCAGCAGTTCTGGGGTGGGGAAGCCCCAGCATTTT. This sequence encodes CASSSGVGKPQHF.

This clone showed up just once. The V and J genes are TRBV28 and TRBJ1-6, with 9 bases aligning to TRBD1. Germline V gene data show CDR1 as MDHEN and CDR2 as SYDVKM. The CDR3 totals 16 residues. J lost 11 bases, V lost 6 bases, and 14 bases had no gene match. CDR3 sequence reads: CASRLTGDREIPPLHF. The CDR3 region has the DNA TGTGCCAGCAGACTGACCGGGGACAGGGAGATTCCACCCCTCCACTTT.

The CDR3 sequence is CSVGRDRGPETQYF. For the CDR3, the DNA is TGCAGCGTTGGCCGGGACAGGGGGCCGGAGACCCAGTACTTC. The chain joins TRBV29-1 to TRBJ2-5; 12 positions agree with TRBD1. The germline V gene encodes CDR1 SQVTM and CDR2 ANQGSEA. Trimming at V came to 4 bases and at J to 5 bases, leaving 5 bases not matched to a gene. This CDR3 contains 14 residues.

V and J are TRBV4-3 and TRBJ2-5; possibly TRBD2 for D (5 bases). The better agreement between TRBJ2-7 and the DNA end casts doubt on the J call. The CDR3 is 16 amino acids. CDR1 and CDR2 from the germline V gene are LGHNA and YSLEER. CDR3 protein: CASSQDIRRASYEQYF. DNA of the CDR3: TGCGCCAGCAGCCAAGATATTCGGCGGGCCTCCTACGAGCAGTACTTC.

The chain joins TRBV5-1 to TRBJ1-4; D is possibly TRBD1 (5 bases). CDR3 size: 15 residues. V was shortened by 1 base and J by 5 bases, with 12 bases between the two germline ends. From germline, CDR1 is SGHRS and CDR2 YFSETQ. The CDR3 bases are TGCGCCAGCAGCTTGAATAGGGGTTACAATGAAAAACTGTTTTTT. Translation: CASSLNRGYNEKLFF.

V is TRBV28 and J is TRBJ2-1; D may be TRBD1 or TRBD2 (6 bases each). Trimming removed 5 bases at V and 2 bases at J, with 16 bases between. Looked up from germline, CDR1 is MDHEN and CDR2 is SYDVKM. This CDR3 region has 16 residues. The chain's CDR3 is CASSPGGGGTYNEQFF. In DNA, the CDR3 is TGTGCCAGCAGTCCTGGAGGGGGAGGCACCTACAATGAGCAGTTCTTC.

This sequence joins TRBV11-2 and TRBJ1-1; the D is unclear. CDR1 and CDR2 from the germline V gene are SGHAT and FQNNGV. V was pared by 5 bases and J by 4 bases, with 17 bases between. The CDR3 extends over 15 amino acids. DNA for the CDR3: TGTGCCAGCAGCCCCTCCCCCCGGGCCATCACTGAAGCTTTCTTT. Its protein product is CASSPSPRAITEAFF.

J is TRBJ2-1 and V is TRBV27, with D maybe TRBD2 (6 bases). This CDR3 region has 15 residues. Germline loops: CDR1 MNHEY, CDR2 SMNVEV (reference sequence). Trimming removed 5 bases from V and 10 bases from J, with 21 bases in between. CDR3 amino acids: CASSRLVRPTSEQFF. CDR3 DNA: TGTGCCAGCAGTCGACTAGTTCGCCCAACATCGGAGCAGTTCTTC.

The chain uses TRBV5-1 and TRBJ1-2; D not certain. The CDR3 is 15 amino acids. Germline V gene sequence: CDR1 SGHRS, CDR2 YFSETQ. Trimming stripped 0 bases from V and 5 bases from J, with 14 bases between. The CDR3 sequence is CASSLGTGVGYGYTF. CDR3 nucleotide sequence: TGCGCCAGCAGCTTGGGTACCGGGGTTGGGTATGGCTACACCTTC. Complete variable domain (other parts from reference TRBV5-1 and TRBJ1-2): KAGVTQTPRYLIKTRGQQVTLSCSPISGHRSVSWYQQTPGQGLQFLFEYFSETQRNKGNFPGRFSGRQFSNSRSEMNVSTLELGDSALYLCASSLGTGVGYGYTFGSGTRLTVV.

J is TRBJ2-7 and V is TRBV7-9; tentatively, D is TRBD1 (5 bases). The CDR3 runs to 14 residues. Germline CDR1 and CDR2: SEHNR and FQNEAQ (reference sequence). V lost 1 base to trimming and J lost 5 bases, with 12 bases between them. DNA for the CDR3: TGTGCCAGCAGCTTAGAAGGGGATCCCCACGAGCAGTACTTC. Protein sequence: CASSLEGDPHEQYF.

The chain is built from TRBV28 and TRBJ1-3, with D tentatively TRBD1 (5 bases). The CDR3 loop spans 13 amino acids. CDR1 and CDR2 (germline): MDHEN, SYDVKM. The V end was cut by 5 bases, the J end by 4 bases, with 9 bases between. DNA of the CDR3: TGTGCCAGCAGTGGGACTGGAGGAAACACCATATATTTT. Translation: CASSGTGGNTIYF.